The 3 T cell receptor beta chains in this list originate from one sample, sequenced in a study of blood T cell repertoires in COVID-19. Here immunoSEQ multiplex PCR was the method, and the copy in TCRdb shows in-frame clones only, minus some. The top ten clones hold more than 3% of a sample with about 490,000 clones, approximately 83% of them seen once. The material sequenced was peripheral blood. Every receptor here comes from a human donor in a cohort sampled during active COVID-19.

This clone was seen once. The J gene is TRBJ2-2, the V gene TRBV3-1 (or the pseudogene TRBV3-2), with 12 bases aligning to TRBD2. CDR3 size: 17 residues. V trimming: 1 base; J trimming: 5 bases; junction bases outside the gene matches: 5. From germline, CDR1 is LGHDT and CDR2 YNNKEL (reference sequence). The CDR3 is CASSQGGLAGGTGELFF. CDR3 DNA sequence: TGTGCCAGCAGCCAAGGAGGGCTAGCGGGAGGGACCGGGGAGCTGTTTTTT.

The chain links TRBV6-5 to TRBJ1-1; 9 bases map to TRBD1. V dropped 4 bases and J dropped 4; count of bases not matched to a gene: 4. Per the germline V gene, CDR1 is MNHEY and CDR2 is SVGAGI. This CDR3 is 14 amino acids long. The CDR3 is CASSSTTGGTEAFF. Written as DNA, the CDR3 is TGTGCCAGCAGTTCGACGACAGGGGGCACTGAAGCTTTCTTT.

V usage is TRBV2 and J usage is TRBJ2-3, with 11 bases aligning to TRBD2. V shed 7 bases and J 5 bases; nucleotides not matched to a gene: 2. This CDR3 is built from 13 residues. Germline CDR1 and CDR2: SNHLY and FYNNEI. The chain's CDR3 is CASTLAGGDTQYF. CDR3 in DNA: TGTGCCAGCACCCTAGCGGGAGGAGATACGCAGTATTTT. The full variable domain, completed using reference TRBV2 and TRBJ2-3, is EPEVTQTPSHQVTQMGQEVILRCVPISNHLYFYWYRQILGQKVEFLVSFYNNEISEKSEIFDDQFSVERPDGSNFTLKIRSTKLEDSAMYFCASTLAGGDTQYFGPGTRLTVL.